The 6 T cell receptor beta chains below come from one sample, sequenced in a study of blood T cell repertoires in COVID-19. Method: immunoSEQ multiplex PCR; TCRdb's copy keeps in-frame clones and lacks some. The profile shows a few hundred thousand clones, roughly nine tenths of them singletons. Sequencing used peripheral blood. The receptors shown here come from a woman in her 30s with COVID-19, enrolled during active disease.

The rearrangement links TRBV27 to TRBJ1-5; no reliable D call. Germline CDR1 MNHEY, CDR2 SMNVEV (reference sequence). The CDR3 totals 15 residues. The V end lost 3 bases, the J end lost 0 bases, and 9 bases lay between the germline ends. This chain's CDR3 is CASSFQPYSNQPQHF. CDR3 nucleotides: TGTGCCAGCAGTTTTCAACCCTATAGCAATCAGCCCCAGCATTTT.

The V and J genes are TRBV6-1 and TRBJ2-3; 12 positions match TRBD2. CDR1 is MNHNS and CDR2 is SASEGT in the germline V gene. This CDR3 region has 18 residues. Losses at the gene ends were 6 bases for V and 0 bases for J; bases not matched to a gene: 10. The CDR3 bases are TGTGCCAGCAGCGAACTAGCGGGAGGAACCACTAGCACAGATACGCAGTATTTT. As protein: CASSELAGGTTSTDTQYF.

The V call is TRBV11-2, the J call TRBJ2-2; 7 bases agree with TRBD1. Trimming cost V 2 bases and J 3 bases; bases outside gene matches: 3. This CDR3 comprises 15 residues. The germline gives CDR1 SGHAT, CDR2 FQNNGV. The DNA for the CDR3 is TGTGCCAGCAGCTTAAACACAGGGGACACCGGGGAGCTGTTTTTT. This gives the protein CASSLNTGDTGELFF.

The chain joins TRBV7-2 to TRBJ1-5, with TRBD1 as a possible D gene (5 bases). The CDR3 extends over 15 amino acids. The ends were cut back, 5 bases at V and 2 bases at J, with 13 bases in the middle. Germline CDR1 SGHTA, CDR2 FQGNSA. In DNA, the CDR3 is TGTGCCAGCAGCCTCATGGGAGGGGGCAATCAGCCCCAGCATTTT. It translates to CASSLMGGGNQPQHF.

The chain carries TRBV9 and TRBJ1-2; D possibly corresponds to TRBD1 (5 bases). Germline CDR1 reads SGDLS; CDR2 reads YYNGEE. The CDR3 length is 15 residues. V lost 4 bases and J lost 2, with 15 bases in between. CDR3 sequence reads: CASSPLQARNYGYTF. In nucleotides, the CDR3 is TGTGCCAGCAGCCCCCTACAGGCGCGCAACTATGGCTACACCTTC.

J is TRBJ1-2 and V is TRBV19, with TRBD1 as a possible D gene (5 bases). The V gene lost 3 bases and the J gene lost 4 bases, with 15 bases spanning the gap. Germline V gives CDR1 LNHDA, CDR2 SQIVND (reference sequence). The CDR3 sequence is 15 residues long. In nucleotides, the CDR3 is TGTGCCAGTAGTATGGAAGGAGTTGGGGCCTATGGCTACACCTTC. Protein sequence: CASSMEGVGAYGYTF. Together with reference TRBV19 and TRBJ1-2, the CDR3 gives the full variable domain: DGGITQSPKYLFRKEGQNVTLSCEQNLNHDAMYWYRQDPGQGLRLIYYSQIVNDFQKGDIAEGYSVSREKKESFPLTVTSAQKNPTAFYLCASSMEGVGAYGYTFGSGTRLTVV.